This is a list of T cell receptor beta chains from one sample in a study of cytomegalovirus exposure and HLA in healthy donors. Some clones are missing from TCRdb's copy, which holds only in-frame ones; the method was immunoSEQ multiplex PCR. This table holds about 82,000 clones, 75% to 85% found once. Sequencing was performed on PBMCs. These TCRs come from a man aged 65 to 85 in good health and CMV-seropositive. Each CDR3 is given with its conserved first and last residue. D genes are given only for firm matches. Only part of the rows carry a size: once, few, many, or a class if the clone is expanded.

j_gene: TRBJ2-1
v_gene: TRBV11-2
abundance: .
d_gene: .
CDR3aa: CASSPHSDGNEQFF
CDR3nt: TGTGCCAGCAGCCCCCACAGTGATGGGAATGAGCAGTTCTTC

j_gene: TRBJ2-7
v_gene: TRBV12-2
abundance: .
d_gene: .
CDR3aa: CASRSTTGQGPEQYF
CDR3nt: TGTGCAAGTCGCTCCACCACGGGACAGGGGCCCGAGCAGTACTTC

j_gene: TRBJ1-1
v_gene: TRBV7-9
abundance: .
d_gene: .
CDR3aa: CASSLDGNMNTEAFF
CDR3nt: TGTGCCAGCAGCTTAGACGGGAACATGAACACTGAAGCTTTCTTT

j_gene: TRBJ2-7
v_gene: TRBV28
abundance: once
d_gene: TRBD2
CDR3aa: CASSLSLAGVDEQYF
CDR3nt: TGTGCCAGCAGTTTATCACTAGCGGGAGTAGACGAGCAGTACTTC

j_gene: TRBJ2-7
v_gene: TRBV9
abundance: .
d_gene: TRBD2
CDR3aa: CASSVATGLAAQQYF
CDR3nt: TGTGCCAGCAGCGTAGCTACGGGGCTAGCGGCCCAGCAGTACTTC

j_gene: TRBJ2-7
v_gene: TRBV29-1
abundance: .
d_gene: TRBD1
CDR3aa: CSVPTGTGVPFGQYF
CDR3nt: TGCAGCGTACCGACCGGGACAGGTGTACCCTTCGGGCAGTACTTC

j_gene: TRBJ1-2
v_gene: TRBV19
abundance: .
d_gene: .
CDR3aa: CASTPRGGGYTF
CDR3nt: TGTGCCAGTACCCCTAGGGGGGGCGGCTACACCTTC

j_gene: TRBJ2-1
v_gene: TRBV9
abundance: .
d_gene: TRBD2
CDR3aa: CASSVVASGSNEQFF
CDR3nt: TGTGCCAGCAGCGTAGTTGCTAGCGGGAGCAATGAGCAGTTCTTC

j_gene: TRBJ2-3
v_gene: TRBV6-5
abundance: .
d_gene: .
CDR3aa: CASRRRISTDTQYF
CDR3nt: TGTGCCAGCAGGCGGCGGATTAGCACAGATACGCAGTATTTT

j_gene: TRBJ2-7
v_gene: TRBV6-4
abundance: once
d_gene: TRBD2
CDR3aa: CASSEEGLAVPYEQYF
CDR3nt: TGTGCCAGCAGTGAGGAGGGACTAGCGGTACCCTACGAGCAGTACTTC

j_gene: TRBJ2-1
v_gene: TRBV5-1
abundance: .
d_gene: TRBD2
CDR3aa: CASSLGSSGSHEQFF
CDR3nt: TGCGCCAGCAGCTTGGGGTCTAGCGGGAGCCATGAGCAGTTCTTC

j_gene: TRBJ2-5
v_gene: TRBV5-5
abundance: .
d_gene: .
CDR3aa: CASDSQGETQYF
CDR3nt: TGTGCCAGCGACAGTCAGGGAGAGACCCAGTACTTC

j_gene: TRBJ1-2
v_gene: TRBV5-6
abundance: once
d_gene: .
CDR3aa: CASSAGLYGYTF
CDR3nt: TGTGCCAGCAGCGCGGGGCTCTATGGCTACACCTTC

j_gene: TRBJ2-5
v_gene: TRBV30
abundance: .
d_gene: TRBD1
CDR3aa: CAWSVTGGAETQYF
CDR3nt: TGTGCCTGGAGCGTCACAGGGGGCGCGGAGACCCAGTACTTC

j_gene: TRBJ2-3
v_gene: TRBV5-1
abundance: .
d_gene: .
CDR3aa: CASSITGVATDTQYF
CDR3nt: TGCGCCAGCAGCATCACGGGGGTAGCCACAGATACGCAGTATTTT

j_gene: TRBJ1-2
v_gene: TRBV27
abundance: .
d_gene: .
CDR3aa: CASAAGNSGYTF
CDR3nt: TGTGCCAGCGCGGCAGGGAACAGTGGCTACACCTTC

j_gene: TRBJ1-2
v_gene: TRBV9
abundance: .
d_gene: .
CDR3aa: CASSVGQGNYGYTF
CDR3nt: TGTGCCAGCAGCGTAGGGCAGGGTAACTATGGCTACACCTTC

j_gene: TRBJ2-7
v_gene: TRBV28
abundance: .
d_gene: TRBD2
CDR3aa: CASSFAGTSSYEQYF
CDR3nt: TGTGCCAGCAGTTTTGCCGGGACTAGCTCCTACGAGCAGTACTTC

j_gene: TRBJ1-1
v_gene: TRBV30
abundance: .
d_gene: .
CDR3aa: CAWSTGLNTEAFF
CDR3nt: TGTGCCTGGAGCACAGGGCTGAACACTGAAGCTTTCTTT

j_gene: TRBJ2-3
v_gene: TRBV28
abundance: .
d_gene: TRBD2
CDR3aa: CASSPPGLATDTQYF
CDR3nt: TGTGCCAGCAGTCCCCCGGGACTAGCAACAGATACGCAGTATTTT

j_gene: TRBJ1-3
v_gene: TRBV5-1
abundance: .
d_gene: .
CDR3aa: CASSQTEGSGNTIYF
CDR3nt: TGCGCCAGCAGTCAGACAGAAGGCTCTGGAAACACCATATATTTT

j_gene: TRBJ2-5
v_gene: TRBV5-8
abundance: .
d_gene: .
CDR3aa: CAIAIRGQETQYF
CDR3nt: TGTGCCATCGCAATAAGGGGGCAAGAGACCCAGTACTTC

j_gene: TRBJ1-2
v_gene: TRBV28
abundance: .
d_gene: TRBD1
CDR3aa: CASTGWDRGLHGYTF
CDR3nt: TGTGCCAGCACGGGCTGGGACAGGGGGCTACATGGCTACACCTTC

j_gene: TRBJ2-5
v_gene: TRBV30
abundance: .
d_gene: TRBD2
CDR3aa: CAWSSSGIGETQYF
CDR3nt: TGTGCCTGGAGCTCTAGCGGGATTGGAGAGACCCAGTACTTC

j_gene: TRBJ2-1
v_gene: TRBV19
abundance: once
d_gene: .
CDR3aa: CASRGGGAYNEQFF
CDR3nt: TGTGCCAGTAGAGGAGGGGGGGCCTACAATGAGCAGTTCTTC

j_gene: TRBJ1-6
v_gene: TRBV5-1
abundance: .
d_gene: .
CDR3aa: CASSPRVVENSPLHF
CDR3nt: TGCGCCAGCAGCCCCAGGGTCGTGGAGAATTCACCCCTCCACTTT

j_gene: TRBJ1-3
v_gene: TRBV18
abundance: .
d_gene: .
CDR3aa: CASSRTSGNTIYF
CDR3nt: TGTGCCAGCTCAAGGACATCTGGAAACACCATATATTTT

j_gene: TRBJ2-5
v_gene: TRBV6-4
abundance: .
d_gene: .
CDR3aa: CASSASGAETQYF
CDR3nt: TGTGCCAGCAGCGCCAGCGGCGCAGAGACCCAGTACTTC

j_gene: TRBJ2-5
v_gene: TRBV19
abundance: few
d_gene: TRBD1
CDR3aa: CASSPSGQGARETQYF
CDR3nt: TGTGCCAGTAGTCCCTCGGGACAGGGGGCGAGAGAGACCCAGTACTTC

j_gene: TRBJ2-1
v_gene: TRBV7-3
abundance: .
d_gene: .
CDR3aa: CASSLGTYNEQFF
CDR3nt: TGTGCCAGCAGCCTGGGGACTTACAATGAGCAGTTCTTC

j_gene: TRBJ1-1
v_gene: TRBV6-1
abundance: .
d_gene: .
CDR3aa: CASSGSTSGNTEAFF
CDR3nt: TGTGCCAGCAGTGGATCGACATCAGGGAACACTGAAGCTTTCTTT

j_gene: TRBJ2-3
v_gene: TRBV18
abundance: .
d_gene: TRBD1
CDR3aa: CASSQRTGSSTDTQYF
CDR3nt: TGTGCCAGCTCCCAGAGGACAGGATCCAGCACAGATACGCAGTATTTT

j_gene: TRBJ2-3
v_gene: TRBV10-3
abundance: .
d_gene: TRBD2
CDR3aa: CAISESTSGVGDTQYF
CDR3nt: TGTGCCATCAGTGAGTCGACTAGCGGGGTCGGTGATACGCAGTATTTT

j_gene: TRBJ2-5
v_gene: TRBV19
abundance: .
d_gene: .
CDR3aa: CASRKGLAETQYF
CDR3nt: TGTGCCAGTAGGAAGGGGTTGGCTGAGACCCAGTACTTC

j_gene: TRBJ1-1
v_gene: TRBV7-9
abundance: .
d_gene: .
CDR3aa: CASSLARMGGTEAFF
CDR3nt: TGTGCCAGCAGCTTAGCTAGAATGGGGGGCACTGAAGCTTTCTTT

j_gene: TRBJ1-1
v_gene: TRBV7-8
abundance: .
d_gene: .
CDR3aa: CASSLSEDTEAFF
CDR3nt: TGTGCCAGCAGCTTAAGCGAGGACACTGAAGCTTTCTTT

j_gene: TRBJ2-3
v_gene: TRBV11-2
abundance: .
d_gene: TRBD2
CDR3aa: CASSLVLAADTQYF
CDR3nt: TGTGCCAGCAGCTTAGTACTAGCGGCAGATACGCAGTATTTT

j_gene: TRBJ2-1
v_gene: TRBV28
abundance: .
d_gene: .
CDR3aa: CASARGTHYNEQFF
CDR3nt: TGTGCCAGCGCCCGAGGGACTCACTACAATGAGCAGTTCTTC

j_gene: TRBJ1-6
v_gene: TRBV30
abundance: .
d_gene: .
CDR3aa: CAWSADSLNSPLHF
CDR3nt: TGTGCCTGGAGTGCGGACAGCCTGAATTCACCCCTCCACTTT

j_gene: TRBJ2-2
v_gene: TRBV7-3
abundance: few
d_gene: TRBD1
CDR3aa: CASSPGTGSTGELFF
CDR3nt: TGTGCCAGCAGCCCCGGGACAGGGTCCACCGGGGAGCTGTTTTTT

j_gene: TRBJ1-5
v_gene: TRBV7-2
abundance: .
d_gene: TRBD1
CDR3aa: CASSIQTGDNQPQHF
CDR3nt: TGTGCCAGCAGCATCCAGACAGGGGACAATCAGCCCCAGCATTTT

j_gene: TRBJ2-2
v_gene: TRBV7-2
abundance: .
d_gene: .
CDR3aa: CASSFGLARGTGELFF
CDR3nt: TGTGCCAGCAGCTTCGGCCTAGCGAGGGGCACCGGGGAGCTGTTTTTT

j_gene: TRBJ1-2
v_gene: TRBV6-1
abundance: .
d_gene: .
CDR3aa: CASSVTAVIRGYGYTF
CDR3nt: TGTGCCAGCAGTGTTACAGCCGTTATACGGGGCTATGGCTACACCTTC